This T cell receptor (beta chain) was identified during a study of tumor-infiltrating lymphocytes in primary liver carcinoma. As for the study in general: Stage T1-T3 N0M0 tumors spanned about 4.2 to 10 cm.

With respect to this clonotype: Just one base apart from a much larger clone, this may be a read error.

The authors made TCR beta cDNA from 500 to 600 ng total RNA with a constant-region primer. ARM-PCR, slightly modified, supplied the TCR beta libraries through three nested multiplex PCR rounds. The first two PCR rounds used TRBV1-TRBV30 primers with a Cbeta primer, nine to eleven cycles each. TCRdb analysed the multiplex PCR reads with MiXCR anew, one entry per CDR3 protein. The data show about 84,000 distinct CDR3 sequences, approximately 72% seen once. CDR3 length equals 16 residues. CDR1 and CDR2 (germline): MDHEN, SYDVKM. Trimming cost V 6 bases and J 0 bases, with 16 bases left between them. DNA and RNA were both co-extracted from 20-30 mg of bulk tissue that had not been sorted.

This chain joins TRBV28 and TRBJ2-3, with a possible D match to TRBD2 (5 bases). The source material was liver tumor tissue from sampling region 1. Noted subset: tumor region T1, superior pole. The origin of this receptor is a middle-aged man with primary liver carcinoma and hepatitis B virus infection. The CDR3 here is CASSPRRTYSTDTQYF. CDR3 bases: TGTGCCAGCAGCCCAAGACGGACTTATAGCACAGATACGCAGTATTTT.